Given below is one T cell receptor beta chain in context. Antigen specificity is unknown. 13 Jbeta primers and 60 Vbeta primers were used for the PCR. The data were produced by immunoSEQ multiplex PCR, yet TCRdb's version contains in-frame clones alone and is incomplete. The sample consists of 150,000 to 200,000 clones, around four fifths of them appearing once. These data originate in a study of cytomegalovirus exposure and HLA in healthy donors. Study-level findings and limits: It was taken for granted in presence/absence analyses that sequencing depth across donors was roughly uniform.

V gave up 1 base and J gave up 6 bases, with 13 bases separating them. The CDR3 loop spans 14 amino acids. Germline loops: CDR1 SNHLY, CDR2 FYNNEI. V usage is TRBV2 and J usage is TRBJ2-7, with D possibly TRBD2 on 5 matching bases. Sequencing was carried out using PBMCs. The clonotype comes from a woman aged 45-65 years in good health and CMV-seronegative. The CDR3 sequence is CASSEGEYGSEQYF. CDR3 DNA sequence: TGTGCCAGCAGTGAAGGGGAGTACGGCTCCGAGCAGTACTTC.